Listed here are 17 T cell receptor beta chains from one sample, sequenced in a study of control samples from healthy donors and cancer patients (TCRdb year 2020). Receptor libraries were prepared by the immunoSEQ multiplex PCR assay. Sourced from immuneACCESS, this table was stored by TCRdb with only in-frame sequences that have V and J called. A share of the clones is absent; for the studies checked, an unresolved V gene accounts for under half, and the remainder has no known explanation. This sample lists roughly 190,000 clones; roughly 91% were detected once. The ten largest make up roughly 1.6% of the sample. Sequenced sample: blood. The receptors shown here come from a woman in her twenties or thirties in good health.

This clone was recorded once. This chain uses TRBV6-4 with TRBJ2-4; maybe TRBD1 (5 bases). The CDR3 spans 14 residues. Trimming took 7 bases from V and 4 from J, leaving 14 bases between them. Germline CDR1 and CDR2: MRHNA and SNTAGT. CDR3 DNA sequence: TGTGCCAGCAAAGGTTGGACAAGGAAAAACATTCAGTACTTC. Protein: CASKGWTRKNIQYF.

The rearrangement uses TRBV18 and TRBJ2-2; D is unresolved. The CDR3 is 14 residues long. The V and J ends lost 5 bases and 1 base respectively, with 8 bases between them. Germline V gene data show CDR1 as KGHSH and CDR2 as LQKENI. CDR3 sequence: CASSSRQNTGELFF. CDR3 coding DNA: TGTGCCAGCTCATCCCGACAGAACACCGGGGAGCTGTTTTTT.

This chain uses TRBV2 with TRBJ1-3; D possibly corresponds to TRBD1 (6 bases). Germline CDR1 SNHLY, CDR2 FYNNEI. CDR3 length: 13 amino acids. V shed 8 bases and J shed 0 bases, with 8 bases lying between them. The CDR3 protein is CASRTDSGNTIYF. The CDR3 DNA reads TGTGCCAGCCGGACAGACTCTGGAAACACCATATATTTT.

The chain carries TRBV9 and TRBJ2-7; no clear D gene. CDR3 length equals 13 residues. Germline-derived CDR1 and CDR2 are SGDLS and YYNGEE. V was trimmed by 0 bases and J by 3 bases, leaving 7 bases between them. The CDR3 bases are TGTGCCAGCAGCGTAGGGACGATCTACGAGCAGTACTTC. This translates into CASSVGTIYEQYF.

The chain couples TRBV10-3 to TRBJ2-1; TRBD2 matches at 12 bases. The germline V gene encodes CDR1 ENHRY and CDR2 SYGVKD. The CDR3 has 15 residues. The V segment lost 6 bases and the J segment 1 base; nucleotides outside the gene matches: 1. CDR3 DNA sequence: TGTGCCATCAGGACTAGCGGGAGTTCCTACAATGAGCAGTTCTTC. Encoded protein: CAIRTSGSSYNEQFF.

This clone has a single count. The chain joins TRBV6-5 to TRBJ1-4, with D maybe TRBD1 (5 bases). The CDR3 runs to 14 residues. Deletions cut 6 bases from V and 0 bases from J, with 8 bases between. Germline V gene data show CDR1 as MNHEY and CDR2 as SVGAGI. CDR3 nucleotide sequence: TGTGCCAGCAGAATGGGGGCAACTAATGAAAAACTGTTTTTT. Its protein product is CASRMGATNEKLFF.

V gene TRBV2 combines with J gene TRBJ1-4, with 8 bases identical to TRBD1. Germline V lookup: CDR1 SNHLY, CDR2 FYNNEI. CDR3 length: 12 amino acids. V was clipped by 6 bases and J by 7 bases; unmatched bases: 1. CDR3 sequence: CASRGTGEKLFF. The CDR3 nucleotides read TGTGCCAGCAGAGGGACAGGTGAAAAACTGTTTTTT.

The J gene is TRBJ2-1, the V gene TRBV7-2; D is uncertain. Germline V gene data show CDR1 as SGHTA and CDR2 as FQGNSA. CDR3 length: 16 residues. Trimming removed 5 bases at V and 0 bases at J, with 14 bases between. The CDR3 DNA reads as TGTGCCAGCAGCATACACAGAACCAGCTCCTACAATGAGCAGTTCTTC. Translated: CASSIHRTSSYNEQFF.

Only one count was recorded for this clone. The CDR3 sequence is CASTGGGGTEAFF. The CDR3 DNA is TGTGCCAGCACAGGGGGCGGGGGCACTGAAGCTTTCTTT. The chain recombines TRBV28 with TRBJ1-1; 8 bases line up with TRBD1. This CDR3 region has 13 residues. The V and J ends lost 7 bases and 4 bases, in that order; junction bases with no gene match: 5. Germline V gene data show CDR1 as MDHEN and CDR2 as SYDVKM.

The chain recombines TRBV19 with TRBJ2-1; TRBD2 aligns across 10 bases. The germline V gene has CDR1 LNHDA and CDR2 SQIVND (reference sequence). The ends lost 5 bases at V and 2 bases at J; junction bases unmatched: 3. The CDR3 runs 15 residues. The CDR3 protein is CASSDLAGAYNEQFF. The CDR3 bases are TGTGCCAGTAGTGACCTAGCGGGAGCCTACAATGAGCAGTTCTTC.

V and J are TRBV29-1 and TRBJ2-2, with 7 bases aligning to TRBD1. The CDR3 length is 14 residues. Germline CDR1 is SQVTM and CDR2 is ANQGSEA. V lost 4 bases to trimming and J lost 0 bases; unmatched junction nucleotides: 2. In DNA form, the CDR3 reads TGCAGCGTTGCCGGGACAGCGAACACCGGGGAGCTGTTTTTT. Amino acids: CSVAGTANTGELFF.

This chain uses TRBV20-1 with TRBJ2-1; the D is unclear. Trimming left V 3 bases short and J 0 bases short, with 12 bases between. CDR1 DFQATT and CDR2 SNEGSKA come from the germline V gene (reference sequence). The CDR3 loop spans 15 amino acids. The CDR3 bases are TGCAGTGCTAGTTCGACTTACTCCTCCTACAATGAGCAGTTCTTC. Protein: CSASSTYSSYNEQFF.

The chain couples TRBV28 to TRBJ2-7; D is undetermined. The V end was cut by 4 bases, the J end by 1 base, with 14 bases between. The CDR3 extends over 15 amino acids. Per germline, CDR1 MDHEN and CDR2 SYDVKM. The CDR3 nucleotides read TGTGCCAGCAGTTCCCCCGTGGTCTTATCCTACGAGCAGTACTTC. Translated, it gives CASSSPVVLSYEQYF.

In this sample, this clone turned up once. V is TRBV5-1 and J is TRBJ2-2, with D perhaps matching TRBD1 or TRBD2 (5 bases each). The CDR3 totals 15 residues. The germline gives CDR1 SGHRS, CDR2 YFSETQ. The V gene lost 7 bases and the J gene lost 2 bases, with 15 bases spanning the gap. The CDR3 loop reads CASLEGTANTGELFF. The CDR3 bases are TGCGCCAGCTTGGAAGGGACGGCTAACACCGGGGAGCTGTTTTTT.

This chain uses TRBV12-3 or TRBV12-4 with TRBJ1-1; D is unclear. This CDR3 comprises 12 residues. V was shortened by 1 base and J by 0 bases, with 0 bases between the two germline ends. The CDR3 is CASSLVNTEAFF. CDR3 bases: TGTGCCAGCAGTTTAGTGAACACTGAAGCTTTCTTT.

The V call is TRBV25-1, the J call TRBJ1-1; weak D call: TRBD1 (5 bases). This CDR3 has 14 residues. From germline, CDR1 is MGHDK and CDR2 SYGVNS. Trimming removed 1 base at V and 4 bases at J, with 10 bases between. CDR3 in amino acids: CASSELWGGTEAFF. DNA for the CDR3: TGTGCCAGCAGTGAATTGTGGGGGGGCACTGAAGCTTTCTTT.

The chain uses TRBV4-2 and TRBJ2-3, with D hard to call. The CDR3 length is 14 residues. The V end was cut by 0 bases, the J end by 2 bases, with 6 bases between. CDR1 LGHNA and CDR2 YNFKEQ come from the germline V gene. The CDR3 sequence: CASSQEASTDTQYF. The CDR3 coding sequence is TGTGCCAGCAGCCAAGAGGCTTCCACAGATACGCAGTATTTT.